The entry below describes one TCR beta chain. The record originates from a study of blood T cell repertoires in COVID-19. In the study overall: Acute-phase and convalescent COVID-19 samples originated in the United States, Italy and Spain.

Germline assignment: CDR1 SGHAT and CDR2 FQNNGV. V lost 0 bases and J lost 0, with 9 bases in between. This CDR3 region has 16 residues. The protocol was immunoSEQ multiplex PCR, while the TCRdb copy is restricted to in-frame clones and leaves out a portion. This repertoire shows about 130,000 clones, around 89% found once; its top ten account for roughly 3.9%. While infection was still active, Seattle patients were enrolled and then followed longitudinally. The V and J genes are TRBV11-2 and TRBJ1-3; the D is unclear. This receptor was taken from a man aged 60-69 years with COVID-19, enrolled during active disease. Sample: peripheral blood. CDR3 bases: TGTGCCAGCAGCTTAGATGGGCTTAACTCTGGAAACACCATATATTTT. Amino acid sequence: CASSLDGLNSGNTIYF.